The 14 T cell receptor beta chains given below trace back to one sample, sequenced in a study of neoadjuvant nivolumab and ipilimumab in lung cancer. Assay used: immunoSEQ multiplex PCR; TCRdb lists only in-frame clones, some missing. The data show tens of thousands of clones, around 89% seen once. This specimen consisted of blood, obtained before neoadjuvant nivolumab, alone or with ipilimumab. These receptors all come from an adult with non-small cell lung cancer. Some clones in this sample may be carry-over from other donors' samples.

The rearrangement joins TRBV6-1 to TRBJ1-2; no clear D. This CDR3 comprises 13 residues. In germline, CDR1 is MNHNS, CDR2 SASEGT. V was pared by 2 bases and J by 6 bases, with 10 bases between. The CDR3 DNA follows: TGTGCCAGCAGTGAATCAGGACTTGATGGCTACACCTTC. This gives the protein CASSESGLDGYTF.

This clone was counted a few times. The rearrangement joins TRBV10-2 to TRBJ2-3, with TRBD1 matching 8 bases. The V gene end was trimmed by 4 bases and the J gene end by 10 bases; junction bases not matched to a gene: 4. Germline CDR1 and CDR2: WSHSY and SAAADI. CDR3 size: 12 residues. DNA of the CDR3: TGCGCCAGCAGTGCCGGACAGGGTTCGCAGTATTTT. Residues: CASSAGQGSQYF.

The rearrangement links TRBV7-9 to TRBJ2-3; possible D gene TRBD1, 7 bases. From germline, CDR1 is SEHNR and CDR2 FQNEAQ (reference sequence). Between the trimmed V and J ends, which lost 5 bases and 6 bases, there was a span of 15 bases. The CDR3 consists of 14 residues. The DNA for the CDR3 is TGTGCCAGCAGCAGGGACAGCGCGGGGGATACGCAGTATTTT. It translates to CASSRDSAGDTQYF.

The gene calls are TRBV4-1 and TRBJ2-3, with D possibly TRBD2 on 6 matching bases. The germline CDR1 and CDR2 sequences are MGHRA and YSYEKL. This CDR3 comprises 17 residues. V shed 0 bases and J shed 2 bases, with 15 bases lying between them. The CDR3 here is CASSQEWASDLTDTQYF. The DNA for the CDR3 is TGCGCCAGCAGCCAAGAGTGGGCTAGCGACCTCACAGATACGCAGTATTTT.

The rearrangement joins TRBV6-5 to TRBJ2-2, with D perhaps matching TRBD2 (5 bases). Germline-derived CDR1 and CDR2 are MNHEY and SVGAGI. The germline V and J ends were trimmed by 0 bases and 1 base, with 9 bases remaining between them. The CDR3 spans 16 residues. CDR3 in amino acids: CASSYSTRWNTGELFF. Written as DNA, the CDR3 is TGTGCCAGCAGTTACTCTACTAGGTGGAACACCGGGGAGCTGTTTTTT.

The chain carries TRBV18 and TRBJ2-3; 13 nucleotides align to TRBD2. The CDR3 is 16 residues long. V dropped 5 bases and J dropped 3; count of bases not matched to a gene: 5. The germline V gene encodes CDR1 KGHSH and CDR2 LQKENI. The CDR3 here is CASSSVLAGGTDTQYF. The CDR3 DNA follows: TGTGCCAGCTCATCCGTACTAGCGGGAGGGACAGATACGCAGTATTTT.

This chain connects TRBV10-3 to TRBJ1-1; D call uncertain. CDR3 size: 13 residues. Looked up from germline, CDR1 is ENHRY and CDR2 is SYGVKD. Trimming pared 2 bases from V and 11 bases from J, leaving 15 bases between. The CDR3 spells CAISESPSRSAFF. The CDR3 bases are TGTGCCATCAGTGAGAGCCCGTCTAGGTCCGCTTTCTTT.

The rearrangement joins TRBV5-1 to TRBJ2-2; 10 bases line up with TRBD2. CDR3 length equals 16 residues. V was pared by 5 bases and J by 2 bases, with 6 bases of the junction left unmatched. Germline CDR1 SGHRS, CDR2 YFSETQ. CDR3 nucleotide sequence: TGCGCCAGCAGTTTCACTAGCGGGGCCAACACCGGGGAGCTGTTTTTT. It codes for CASSFTSGANTGELFF.

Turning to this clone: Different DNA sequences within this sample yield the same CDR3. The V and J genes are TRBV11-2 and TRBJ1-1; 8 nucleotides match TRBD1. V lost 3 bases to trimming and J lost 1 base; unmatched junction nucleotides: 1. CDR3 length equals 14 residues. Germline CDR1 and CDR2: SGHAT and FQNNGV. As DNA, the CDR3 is TGTGCCAGCAGCTTCGGACAGGGGAACACTGAAGCTTTCTTT. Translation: CASSFGQGNTEAFF.

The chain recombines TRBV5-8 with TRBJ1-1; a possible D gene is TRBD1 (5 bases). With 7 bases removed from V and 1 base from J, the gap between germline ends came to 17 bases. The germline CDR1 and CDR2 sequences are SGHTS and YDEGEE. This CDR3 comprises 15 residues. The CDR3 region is CASGRRDSWNTEAFF. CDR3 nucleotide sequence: TGTGCCAGCGGACGCCGGGACTCTTGGAACACTGAAGCTTTCTTT.

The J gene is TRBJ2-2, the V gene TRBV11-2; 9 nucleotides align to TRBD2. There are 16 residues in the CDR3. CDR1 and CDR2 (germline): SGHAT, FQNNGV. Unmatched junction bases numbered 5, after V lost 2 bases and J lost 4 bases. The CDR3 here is CASSLRLAVRTGELFF. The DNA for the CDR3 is TGTGCCAGCAGCTTAAGACTAGCGGTCCGCACCGGGGAGCTGTTTTTT.

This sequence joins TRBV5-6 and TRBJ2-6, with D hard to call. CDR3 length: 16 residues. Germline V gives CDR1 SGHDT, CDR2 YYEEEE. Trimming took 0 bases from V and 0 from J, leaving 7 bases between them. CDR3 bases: TGTGCCAGCAGCTTGGCCCGCCGCTCTGGGGCCAACGTCCTGACTTTC. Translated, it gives CASSLARRSGANVLTF.

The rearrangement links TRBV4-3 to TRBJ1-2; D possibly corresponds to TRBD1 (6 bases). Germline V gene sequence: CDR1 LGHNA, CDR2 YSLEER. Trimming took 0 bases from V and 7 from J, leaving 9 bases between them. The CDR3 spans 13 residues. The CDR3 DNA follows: TGCGCCAGCAGCCAAGAACAGGGTGGTGGCTACACCTTC. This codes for CASSQEQGGGYTF.

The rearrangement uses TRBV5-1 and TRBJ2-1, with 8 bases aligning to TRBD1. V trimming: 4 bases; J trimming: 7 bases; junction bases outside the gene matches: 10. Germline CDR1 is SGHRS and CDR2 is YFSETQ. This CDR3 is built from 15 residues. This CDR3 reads CASSQPGQGANEQFF. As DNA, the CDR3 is TGCGCCAGCAGCCAACCGGGGCAGGGGGCGAATGAGCAGTTCTTC.